This T cell receptor (beta chain) was sequenced during a study of long-term antiretroviral therapy in people with HIV. General study results and limits: Compared with controls, HIV repertoires showed narrower CDR3 length ranges. Pre-ART-expanded clones dominated the repertoire at all time points.

This was the immunoSEQ v3.0 assay at survey level. Only in-frame clones appear in the TCRdb table, and some are missing; sequencing was by immunoSEQ multiplex PCR. The sample carries approximately 10,000 clones, about 80% recorded once. For this clone: Its antigen is as yet unknown.

V lost 3 bases and J lost 5, with 13 bases in between. The CDR3 loop spans 15 amino acids. CDR1 LNHDA and CDR2 SQIVND come from the germline V gene (reference sequence). In the United States, treatment was given to all participants with HIV. DNA was extracted from roughly 0.93-9.6 million thawed cryopreserved PBMC. The clonotype comes from a man aged 40-55 years with HIV. J is TRBJ1-4 and V is TRBV19, with no clear D. The sample here was unsorted PBMCs, taken roughly 3.4 years before starting antiretroviral therapy. CDR3 sequence: CASSMVGSLNEKLFF. In DNA form, the CDR3 reads TGTGCCAGTAGTATGGTGGGGAGCTTAAATGAAAAACTGTTTTTT.